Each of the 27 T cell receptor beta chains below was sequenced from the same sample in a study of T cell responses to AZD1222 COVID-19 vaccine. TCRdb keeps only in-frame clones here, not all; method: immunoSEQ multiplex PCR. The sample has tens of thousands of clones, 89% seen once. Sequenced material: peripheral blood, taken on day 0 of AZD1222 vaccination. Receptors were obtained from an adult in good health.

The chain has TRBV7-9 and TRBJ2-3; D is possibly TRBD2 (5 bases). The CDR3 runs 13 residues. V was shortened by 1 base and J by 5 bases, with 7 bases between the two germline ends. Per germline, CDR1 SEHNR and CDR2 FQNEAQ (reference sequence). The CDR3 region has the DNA TGTGCCAGCAGCTTAGGGGCGGGAGATACGCAGTATTTT. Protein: CASSLGAGDTQYF.

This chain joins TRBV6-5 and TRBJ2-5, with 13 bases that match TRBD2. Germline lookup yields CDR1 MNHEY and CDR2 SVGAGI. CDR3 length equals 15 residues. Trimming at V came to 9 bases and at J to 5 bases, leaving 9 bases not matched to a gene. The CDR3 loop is CASGPGLAGLETQYF. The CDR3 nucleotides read TGTGCCAGTGGGCCGGGACTAGCGGGACTGGAGACCCAGTACTTC.

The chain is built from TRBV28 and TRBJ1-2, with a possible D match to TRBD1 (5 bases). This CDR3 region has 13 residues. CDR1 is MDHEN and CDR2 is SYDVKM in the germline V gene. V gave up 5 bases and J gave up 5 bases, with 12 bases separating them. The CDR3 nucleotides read TGTGCCAGCAGTGTGGGGCAGGGATATGGCTACACCTTC. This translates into CASSVGQGYGYTF.

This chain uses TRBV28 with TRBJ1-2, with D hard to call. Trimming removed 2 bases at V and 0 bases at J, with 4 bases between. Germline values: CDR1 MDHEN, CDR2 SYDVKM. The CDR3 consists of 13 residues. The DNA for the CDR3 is TGTGCCAGCAGTTTAGTTACTAACTATGGCTACACCTTC. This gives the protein CASSLVTNYGYTF.

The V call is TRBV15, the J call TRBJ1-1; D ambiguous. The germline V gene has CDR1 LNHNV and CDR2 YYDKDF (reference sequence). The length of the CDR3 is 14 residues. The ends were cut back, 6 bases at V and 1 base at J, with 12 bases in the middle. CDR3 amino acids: CATRDPIRNTEAFF. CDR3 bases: TGTGCCACCAGGGATCCCATTAGGAACACTGAAGCTTTCTTT. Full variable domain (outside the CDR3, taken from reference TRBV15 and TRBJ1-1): DAMVIQNPRYQVTQFGKPVTLSCSQTLNHNVMYWYQQKSSQAPKLLFHYYDKDFNNEADTPDNFQSRRPNTSFCFLDIRSPGLGDTAMYLCATRDPIRNTEAFFGQGTRLTVV.

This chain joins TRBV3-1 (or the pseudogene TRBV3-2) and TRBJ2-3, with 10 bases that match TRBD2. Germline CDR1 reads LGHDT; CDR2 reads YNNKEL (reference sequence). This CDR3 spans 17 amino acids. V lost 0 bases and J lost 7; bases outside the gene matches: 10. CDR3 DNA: TGTGCCAGCAGCCAAGATCCCACTAGCGGGATTGGTAATACGCAGTATTTT. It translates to CASSQDPTSGIGNTQYF.

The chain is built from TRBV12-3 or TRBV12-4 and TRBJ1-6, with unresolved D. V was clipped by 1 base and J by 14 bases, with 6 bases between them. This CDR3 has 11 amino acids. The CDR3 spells CASSLEGSLHF. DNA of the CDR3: TGTGCCAGCAGTTTAGAAGGATCCCTCCACTTT.

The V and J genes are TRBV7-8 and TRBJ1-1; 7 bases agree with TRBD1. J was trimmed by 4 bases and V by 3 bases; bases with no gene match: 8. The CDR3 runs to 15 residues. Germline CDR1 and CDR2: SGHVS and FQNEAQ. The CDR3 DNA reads TGTGCCAGCAGCTTCCTGACAGGGCCTAGCACTGAAGCTTTCTTT. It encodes CASSFLTGPSTEAFF. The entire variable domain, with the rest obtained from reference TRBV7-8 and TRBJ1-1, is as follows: GAGVSQSPRYKVAKRGQDVALRCDPISGHVSLFWYQQALGQGPEFLTYFQNEAQLDKSGLPSDRFFAERPEGSVSTLKIQRTQQEDSAVYLCASSFLTGPSTEAFFGQGTRLTVV.

The CDR3 loop reads CATGTGGLVEQFF. CDR3 DNA sequence: TGTGCCACCGGGACAGGGGGCTTAGTTGAGCAGTTCTTC. The chain links TRBV24-1 to TRBJ2-1; 12 bases map to TRBD1. CDR3 length equals 13 residues. The junction had 5 bases not matched to a gene; V was cut back by 9 bases and J by 9 bases. Germline V gene lookup returns CDR1 KGHDR and CDR2 SFDVKD.

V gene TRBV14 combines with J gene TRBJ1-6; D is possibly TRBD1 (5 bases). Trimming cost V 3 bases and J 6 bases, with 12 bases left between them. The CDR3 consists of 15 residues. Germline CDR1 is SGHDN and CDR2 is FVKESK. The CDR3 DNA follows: TGTGCCAGCAGCCAGACACAGGCGACTAATTCACCCCTCCACTTT. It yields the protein CASSQTQATNSPLHF.

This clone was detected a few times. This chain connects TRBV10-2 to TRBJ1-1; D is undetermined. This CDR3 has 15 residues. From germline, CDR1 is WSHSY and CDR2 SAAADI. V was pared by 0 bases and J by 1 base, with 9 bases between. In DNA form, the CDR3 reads TGCGCCAGCAGTGAGTCGAGGTGGGGGAACACTGAAGCTTTCTTT. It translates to CASSESRWGNTEAFF.

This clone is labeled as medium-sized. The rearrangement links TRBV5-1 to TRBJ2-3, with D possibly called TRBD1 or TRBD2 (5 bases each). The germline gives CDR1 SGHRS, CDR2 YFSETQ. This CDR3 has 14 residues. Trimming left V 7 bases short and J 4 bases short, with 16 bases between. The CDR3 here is CASDAGAPPDTQYF. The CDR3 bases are TGCGCCAGCGACGCCGGGGCACCGCCAGATACGCAGTATTTT.

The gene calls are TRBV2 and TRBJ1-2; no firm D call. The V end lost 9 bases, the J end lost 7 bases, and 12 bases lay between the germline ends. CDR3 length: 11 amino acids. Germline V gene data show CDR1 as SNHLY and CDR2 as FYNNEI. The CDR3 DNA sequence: TGTGCCAGTAAGACTGCGTTTGGCTACACCTTC. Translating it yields CASKTAFGYTF.

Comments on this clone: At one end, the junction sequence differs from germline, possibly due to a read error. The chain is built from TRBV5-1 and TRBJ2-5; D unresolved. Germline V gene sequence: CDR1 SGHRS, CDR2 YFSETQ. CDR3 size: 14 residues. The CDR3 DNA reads TGCGCCAACAGCTTGGCCCTCGTACAAGAGACCCAGTACTTC. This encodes CANSLALVQETQYF.

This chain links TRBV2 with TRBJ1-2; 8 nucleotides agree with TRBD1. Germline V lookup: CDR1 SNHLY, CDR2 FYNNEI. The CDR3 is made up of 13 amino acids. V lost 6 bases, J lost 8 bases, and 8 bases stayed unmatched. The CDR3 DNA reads TGTGCCAGCAGCGTACAGGGGACAGGAGGCTACACCTTC. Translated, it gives CASSVQGTGGYTF.

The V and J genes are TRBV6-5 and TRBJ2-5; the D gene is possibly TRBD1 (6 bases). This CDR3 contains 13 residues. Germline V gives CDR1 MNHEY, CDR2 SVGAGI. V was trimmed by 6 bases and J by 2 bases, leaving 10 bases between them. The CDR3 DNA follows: TGTGCCAGCAGGGAGGACAGTCAAGAGACCCAGTACTTC. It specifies CASREDSQETQYF.

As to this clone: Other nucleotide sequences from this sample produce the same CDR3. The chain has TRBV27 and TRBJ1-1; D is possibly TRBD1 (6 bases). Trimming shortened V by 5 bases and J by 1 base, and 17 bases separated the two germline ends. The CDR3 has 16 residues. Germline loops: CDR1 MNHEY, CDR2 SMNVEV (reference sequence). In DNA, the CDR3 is TGTGCCAGCAGTACCGGGACAAATGGGAGGAACACTGAAGCTTTCTTT. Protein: CASSTGTNGRNTEAFF.

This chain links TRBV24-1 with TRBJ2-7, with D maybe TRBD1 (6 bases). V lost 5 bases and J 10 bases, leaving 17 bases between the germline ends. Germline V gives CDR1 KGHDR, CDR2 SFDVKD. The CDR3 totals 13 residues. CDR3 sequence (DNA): TGTGCCACCAGTGCGGGACACCTTACGAAACAGTACTTC. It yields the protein CATSAGHLTKQYF.

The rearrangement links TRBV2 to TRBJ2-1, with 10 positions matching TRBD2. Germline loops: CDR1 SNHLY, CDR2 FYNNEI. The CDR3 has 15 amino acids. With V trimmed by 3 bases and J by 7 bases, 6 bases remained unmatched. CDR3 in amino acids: CASSEGLAGVNEQFF. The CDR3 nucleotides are TGTGCCAGCAGTGAGGGGCTAGCGGGAGTTAATGAGCAGTTCTTC.

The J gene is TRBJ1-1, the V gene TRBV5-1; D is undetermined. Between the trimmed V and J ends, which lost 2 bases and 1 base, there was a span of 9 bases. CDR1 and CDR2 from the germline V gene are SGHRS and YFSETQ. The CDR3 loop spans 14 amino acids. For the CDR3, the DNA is TGCGCCAGCAGCTTTAACATACAGAACACTGAAGCTTTCTTT. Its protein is CASSFNIQNTEAFF. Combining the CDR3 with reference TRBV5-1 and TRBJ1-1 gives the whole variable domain KAGVTQTPRYLIKTRGQQVTLSCSPISGHRSVSWYQQTPGQGLQFLFEYFSETQRNKGNFPGRFSGRQFSNSRSEMNVSTLELGDSALYLCASSFNIQNTEAFFGQGTRLTVV.

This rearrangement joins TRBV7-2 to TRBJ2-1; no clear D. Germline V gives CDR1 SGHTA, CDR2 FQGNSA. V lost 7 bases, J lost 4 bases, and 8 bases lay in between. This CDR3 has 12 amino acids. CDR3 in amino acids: CASTLLYNEQFF. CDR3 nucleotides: TGTGCCAGCACCCTCCTATACAATGAGCAGTTCTTC. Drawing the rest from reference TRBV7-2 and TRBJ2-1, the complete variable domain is GAGVSQSPSNKVTEKGKDVELRCDPISGHTALYWYRQSLGQGLEFLIYFQGNSAPDKSGLPSDRFSAERTGGSVSTLTIQRTQQEDSAVYLCASTLLYNEQFFGPGTRLTVL.

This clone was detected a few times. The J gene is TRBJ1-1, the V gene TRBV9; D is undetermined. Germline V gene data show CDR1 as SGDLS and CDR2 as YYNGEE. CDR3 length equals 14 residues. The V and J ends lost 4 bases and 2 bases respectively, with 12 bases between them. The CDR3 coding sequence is TGTGCCAGCAGCTCCTATGGACGAAACACTGAAGCTTTCTTT. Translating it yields CASSSYGRNTEAFF.

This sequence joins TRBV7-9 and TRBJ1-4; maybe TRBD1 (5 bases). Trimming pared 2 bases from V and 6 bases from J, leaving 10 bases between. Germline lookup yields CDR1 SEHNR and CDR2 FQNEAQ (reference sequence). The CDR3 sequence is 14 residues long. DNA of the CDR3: TGTGCCAGCAGCTTAAGTGGGGGGGATGAAAAACTGTTTTTT. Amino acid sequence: CASSLSGGDEKLFF.

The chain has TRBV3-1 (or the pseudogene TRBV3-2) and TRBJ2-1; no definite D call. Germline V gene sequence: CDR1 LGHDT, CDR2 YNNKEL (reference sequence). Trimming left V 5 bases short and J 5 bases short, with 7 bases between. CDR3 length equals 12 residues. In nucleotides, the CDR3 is TGTGCCAGCAGCTTACACCACAATGAGCAGTTCTTC. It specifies CASSLHHNEQFF.

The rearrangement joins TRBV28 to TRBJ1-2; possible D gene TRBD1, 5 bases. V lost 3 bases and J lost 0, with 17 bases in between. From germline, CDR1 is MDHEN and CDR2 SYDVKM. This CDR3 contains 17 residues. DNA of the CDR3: TGTGCCAGCAGTTTTACCCCCTCACAGGCAGCTAACTATGGCTACACCTTC. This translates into CASSFTPSQAANYGYTF.

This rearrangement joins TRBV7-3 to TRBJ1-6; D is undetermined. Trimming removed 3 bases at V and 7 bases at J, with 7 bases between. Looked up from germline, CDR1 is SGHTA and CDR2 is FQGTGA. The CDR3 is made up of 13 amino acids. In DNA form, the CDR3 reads TGTGCCAGCAGCTTGGACCAGAATTCACCCCTCCACTTT. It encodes CASSLDQNSPLHF.

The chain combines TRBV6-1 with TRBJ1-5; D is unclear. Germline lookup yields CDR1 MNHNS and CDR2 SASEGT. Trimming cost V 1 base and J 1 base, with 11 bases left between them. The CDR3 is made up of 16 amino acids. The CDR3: CASSEGWAGSNQPQHF. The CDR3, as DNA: TGTGCCAGCAGTGAAGGGTGGGCCGGGAGCAATCAGCCCCAGCATTTT.